One sample yielded the 10 T cell receptor beta chains listed below, sequenced in a study of early T cells in non-severe SARS-CoV-2 infection. A single record per CDR3 protein comes from TCRdb applying MiXCR to the 5' RACE reads. The table has around 57,000 distinct CDR3 sequences, around 6.5% seen once. The material sequenced was whole blood, taken at baseline. These receptors were obtained from an adult who was a healthcare worker with PCR-confirmed SARS-CoV-2 infection or an uninfected control (not recorded which).

In its sample, this clonotype was seen many times. J is TRBJ1-1 and V is TRBV6-5; weak D call: TRBD1 (5 bases). V lost 2 bases and J 1 base, leaving 8 bases between the germline ends. CDR1 is MNHEY and CDR2 is SVGAGI in the germline V gene. The CDR3 has 14 amino acids. The CDR3 sequence: CASSYGGTNTEAFF. The CDR3 bases are TGTGCCAGCAGTTACGGCGGGACGAACACTGAAGCTTTCTTT.

This clonotype was counted ten times or more. V and J are TRBV10-3 and TRBJ1-6, with D perhaps matching TRBD1 (6 bases). V was cut by 11 bases and J by 6 bases, with 17 bases left in between. There are 14 residues in the CDR3. The germline CDR1 and CDR2 sequences are ENHRY and SYGVKD. CDR3 residues: CAAGRGEINSPLHF. The CDR3 DNA reads as TGTGCCGCCGGCAGGGGCGAGATTAATTCACCCCTCCACTTT.

This clonotype occurred a few times. The gene calls are TRBV24-1 and TRBJ2-1, with a weak D call TRBD2 (7 bases). CDR3 size: 15 residues. V lost 3 bases, J lost 7 bases, and 15 bases lay in between. Germline V gene data show CDR1 as KGHDR and CDR2 as SFDVKD. CDR3 sequence: CATSDRSGRGNEQFF. The CDR3 bases are TGTGCCACCAGTGATCGGTCTGGGAGGGGGAATGAGCAGTTCTTC.

In its sample, this clonotype was seen a few times. The V gene is TRBV5-4, the J gene TRBJ2-7; 10 bases map to TRBD1. The CDR3 runs 14 residues. V shed 4 bases, J shed 3 bases, and the junction held 4 bases outside the gene matches. Looked up from germline, CDR1 is SGHNT and CDR2 is YYREEE (reference sequence). The CDR3 region is CASSEGTGVYEQYF. The CDR3 DNA is TGTGCCAGCAGCGAGGGGACAGGGGTCTACGAGCAGTACTTC. The full variable domain, in which reference TRBV5-4 and TRBJ2-7 provide the parts outside the CDR3, is ETGVTQSPTHLIKTRGQQVTLRCSSQSGHNTVSWYQQALGQGPQFIFQYYREEENGRGNFPPRFSGLQFPNYSSELNVNALELDDSALYLCASSEGTGVYEQYFGPGTRLTVT.

This clonotype has at least ten counts. This chain connects TRBV12-3 or TRBV12-4 to TRBJ1-1, with TRBD1 matching over 9 bases. V shed 6 bases and J 4 bases; nucleotides not matched to a gene: 6. There are 14 residues in the CDR3. The CDR3 coding sequence is TGTGCCAGCAGCCCGACAGGGGGAGGCACTGAAGCTTTCTTT. Protein: CASSPTGGGTEAFF.

In its sample, this clonotype was seen a few times. This rearrangement joins TRBV2 to TRBJ2-3; 7 bases line up with TRBD2. Germline V gene sequence: CDR1 SNHLY, CDR2 FYNNEI. Trimming at V came to 4 bases and at J to 5 bases, leaving 0 bases not matched to a gene. This CDR3 comprises 12 residues. The CDR3 sequence is CASSGGGDTQYF. The DNA for the CDR3 is TGTGCCAGCAGTGGGGGGGGAGATACGCAGTATTTT.

Many counts were recorded for this clonotype. V gene TRBV28 combines with J gene TRBJ2-7; D could derive from TRBD1 or TRBD2 (5 bases each). This CDR3 is 14 amino acids long. Germline V gives CDR1 MDHEN, CDR2 SYDVKM. The V gene lost 6 bases and the J gene lost 3 bases, with 15 bases spanning the gap. The CDR3 loop is CASRGTEMNYEQYF. The CDR3 DNA is TGTGCCAGCAGGGGGACGGAGATGAACTACGAGCAGTACTTC.

The rearrangement joins TRBV5-1 to TRBJ1-1; D is uncertain. This CDR3 region has 14 residues. V was pared by 0 bases and J by 8 bases, with 14 bases between. Germline assignment: CDR1 SGHRS and CDR2 YFSETQ. The CDR3 region has the DNA TGCGCCAGCAGCTTGGCCATGGACCGCTGGGAAGCTTTCTTT. Encoded protein: CASSLAMDRWEAFF.

The chain carries TRBV28 and TRBJ2-1; D unclear. V shed 8 bases and J shed 5 bases, with 7 bases lying between them. Germline V gene lookup returns CDR1 MDHEN and CDR2 SYDVKM. This CDR3 has 11 amino acids. The CDR3 loop reads CASQINNEQFF. CDR3 coding DNA: TGTGCCAGCCAGATCAACAATGAGCAGTTCTTC.

The rearrangement uses TRBV6-5 and TRBJ1-5; D uncertain. CDR1 and CDR2 (germline): MNHEY, SVGAGI. The CDR3 runs to 16 residues. The V gene lost 2 bases and the J gene lost 0 bases, with 11 bases spanning the gap. CDR3 nucleotides: TGTGCCAGCAGTTACCCGGAGCCACATAGCAATCAGCCCCAGCATTTT. Its translation: CASSYPEPHSNQPQHF.